The 32 T cell receptor beta chains reported below all come from one sample, sequenced in a study of T cell clonality in common variable immunodeficiency. Using immunoSEQ multiplex PCR, the repertoire was profiled, and TCRdb retains in-frame clones only, with some absent. The repertoire has around 30,000 clones, none seen only once; the ten largest take 3.1%. General study points: In common variable immunodeficiency, TCR beta chains reportedly carried fewer deletions and N-nucleotide insertions.

Their recognized antigens are unknown. Specimen: peripheral blood mononuclear cells. The receptors originated from a human donor with common variable immunodeficiency.

A few counts support this clone. The observed sequence ends 3 residues before the CDR3 terminus, with the missing tail filled in from the germline J gene. The gene calls are TRBV19 and TRBJ1-1; a weak D match, TRBD1 (5 bases). Per germline, CDR1 LNHDA and CDR2 SQIVND (reference sequence). The CDR3 extends over 15 amino acids. V was shortened by 5 bases and J by 2 bases, with 15 bases between the two germline ends. Partial CDR3 DNA: TGTGCCAGTAGTCCGGGGGGACGGACTAACACTGAA. This codes for CASSPGGRTNTE. The CDR3 in full is CASSPGGRTNTEAFF.

As for this clone: Sequencing ends 3 residues short of the CDR3 end; the germline J gene provides the rest. The V call is TRBV20-1, the J call TRBJ2-5, with TRBD2 matching over 9 bases. This CDR3 is built from 13 residues. Germline CDR1 and CDR2: DFQATT and SNEGSKA (reference sequence). The ends lost 8 bases at V and 2 bases at J; junction bases unmatched: 6. This CDR3 reads CSTRLAAQETQYF. CDR3 DNA (partial): TGCAGTACGAGACTAGCGGCTCAAGAGACC.

Points on this clone: The CDR3 is cut off 3 residues early in the read; its end comes from the germline J gene. The V call is TRBV7-9, the J call TRBJ2-1, with 8 bases matching TRBD1. The CDR3 has 12 residues. The J segment lost 6 bases and the V segment lost 8 bases, leaving 3 bases of the junction unmatched. The germline V gene has CDR1 SEHNR and CDR2 FQNEAQ (reference sequence). CDR3 DNA, as far as it was read: TGTGCCAGCTCCAGGGGGCTCAATGAG. It codes for CASSRGLNE. The whole CDR3 reads CASSRGLNEQFF.

The CDR3 reads CSAPTGFMNTEAFF. CDR3 bases read: TGCAGTGCTCCGACAGGGTTTATGAACACTGAA. V gene TRBV20-1 combines with J gene TRBJ1-1, with 7 nucleotides matching TRBD1. Sequencing ends 3 residues short of the CDR3 end; the germline J gene provides the rest. Germline V gene sequence: CDR1 DFQATT, CDR2 SNEGSKA (reference sequence). V was clipped by 5 bases and J by 0 bases; unmatched bases: 6. The CDR3 runs to 14 residues.

This clone has ten or more counts. Coverage ceases 3 residues before the CDR3 finishes, and the germline J gene fills in the end. This chain links TRBV5-1 with TRBJ1-1; 8 bases are shared with TRBD1. The CDR3 totals 15 residues. V dropped 4 bases and J dropped 2; count of bases not matched to a gene: 7. Germline assignment: CDR1 SGHRS and CDR2 YFSETQ. Partial CDR3 DNA: TGCGCCAGCAGCACGGACAGGGCCCTAAACACTGAA. This translates into CASSTDRALNTE. The entire CDR3 sequence reads CASSTDRALNTEAFF.

The sample holds many counts of this clone. The observed sequence ends 3 residues before the CDR3 terminus, with the missing tail filled in from the germline J gene. This chain connects TRBV7-9 to TRBJ1-1; 8 bases agree with TRBD1. This CDR3 has 13 amino acids. Trimming took 2 bases from V and 6 from J; bases not matched to a gene: 2. Germline V gene sequence: CDR1 SEHNR, CDR2 FQNEAQ (reference sequence). The CDR3 sequence is CASSLPQGAEAFF. The sequenced CDR3 bases are TGTGCCAGCAGCTTACCACAGGGGGCTGAA.

This clone was seen at least ten times. Coverage ceases 3 residues before the CDR3 finishes, and the germline J gene fills in the end. The genes are TRBV20-1 and TRBJ1-1; TRBD1 matches at 7 bases. The CDR3 consists of 14 residues. Germline CDR1 reads DFQATT; CDR2 reads SNEGSKA (reference sequence). The junction had 13 bases not matched to a gene; V was cut back by 7 bases and J by 5 bases. The sequenced part of the CDR3 DNA is TGCAGTGTCCCCAGGAGGGGGCGTCGAACTGAA. Amino acids: CSVPRRGRRTE. The entire CDR3 protein is CSVPRRGRRTEAFF.

This clone has at least ten counts. The read finishes 3 residues shy of the CDR3 end, and the germline J gene is used to complete it. The chain carries TRBV5-4 and TRBJ2-3; unclear D gene. The CDR3 covers 13 residues. The germline gives CDR1 SGHNT, CDR2 YYREEE (reference sequence). V shed 2 bases and J shed 5 bases, with 9 bases lying between them. Partial CDR3 DNA: TGTGCCAGCAGCTTCCCCCCTCTAGATACG. This sequence encodes CASSFPPLDT. The complete CDR3 sequence is CASSFPPLDTQYF.

Comment on this clone: At one end, the junction sequence differs from germline, possibly due to a read error. With the read ending 3 residues before the CDR3 end, the germline J gene is used to fill in that end. V and J are TRBV7-7 and TRBJ2-5, with TRBD2 identical over 7 bases. There are 14 residues in the CDR3. Germline V gives CDR1 SSHAT, CDR2 FNYEAQ (reference sequence). Here the CDR3 reads CASRPGLGQETQYF. The CDR3 DNA, read in part, is TGTGCTAGCAGACCCGGACTAGGACAAGAGACC. Complete variable domain (other parts from reference TRBV7-7 and TRBJ2-5): GAGVSQSPRYKVTKRGQDVTLRCDPISSHATLYWYQQALGQGPEFLTYFNYEAQPDKSGLPSDRFSAERPEGSISTLTIQRTEQRDSAMYRCASRPGLGQETQYFGPGTRLLVL.

This clone occurred a few times. The CDR3 DNA, read in part, is TGTGCCAGTAGTCCCGGGGGAGGGAATCAGCCC. It yields the protein CASSPGGGNQP. The complete CDR3 protein is CASSPGGGNQPQHF. This chain uses TRBV19 with TRBJ1-5; possibly TRBD1 for D (5 bases). The CDR3 end lies 3 residues beyond the end of the read and is filled in from the germline J gene. Germline lookup yields CDR1 LNHDA and CDR2 SQIVND (reference sequence). The CDR3 has 14 amino acids. Deletions cut 5 bases from V and 4 bases from J, with 12 bases between.

This clone was observed a handful of times. The read falls 3 residues short of the CDR3 end, and the missing part is taken from the germline J gene. The V gene is TRBV7-6, the J gene TRBJ1-6, with 9 bases lining up with TRBD1. The V gene end was trimmed by 5 bases and the J gene end by 10 bases; junction bases not matched to a gene: 6. The CDR3 contains 14 residues. The germline V gene encodes CDR1 SGHVS and CDR2 FNYEAQ. The CDR3: CASSPGTGSSPLHF. The CDR3 DNA, read in part, is TGTGCCAGCAGCCCCGGGACAGGGAGCTCACCC.

This clone has a handful of counts. Sequencing ends 3 residues short of the CDR3 end; the germline J gene provides the rest. The chain uses TRBV18 and TRBJ1-2; 9 bases agree with TRBD1. The CDR3 is 15 residues long. CDR1 is KGHSH, CDR2 LQKENI, per germline. Trimming cost V 3 bases and J 5 bases; bases outside gene matches: 7. The CDR3 DNA, read in part, is TGTGCCAGCTCACCCGGACAGGGGAGAAGGTATGGC. Amino acids: CASSPGQGRRYG. The CDR3 in its entirety is CASSPGQGRRYGYTF.

This clone was picked up a small number of times. The read ends 3 residues before the CDR3 terminus; that terminus is restored from the germline J gene. The chain is built from TRBV18 and TRBJ2-5, with D possibly matching TRBD2 (6 bases). With 2 bases removed from V and 3 bases from J, the gap between germline ends came to 13 bases. Germline V gene lookup returns CDR1 KGHSH and CDR2 LQKENI. The CDR3 totals 15 residues. Partial CDR3 DNA: TGTGCCAGCTCACCATTGGGGACTTCGAAAGAGACC. This translates into CASSPLGTSKET. In full, the CDR3 reads CASSPLGTSKETQYF.

In this sample, this clone turned up a few times. The sequenced fragment ends 3 residues before the CDR3 boundary, so the rest is inferred from the germline J gene. This chain connects TRBV2 to TRBJ2-1, with 8 bases fitting TRBD2. Unmatched junction bases numbered 1, after V lost 8 bases and J lost 7 bases. CDR3 length: 11 amino acids. Germline CDR1 is SNHLY and CDR2 is FYNNEI. CDR3 DNA (partial): TGTGCCAGCGGACTAGCAAATGAG. This gives the protein CASGLANE. The CDR3, in full, reads CASGLANEQFF.

The table lists this clone with a few counts. The read stops 3 residues short of the end of the CDR3; the missing end is completed from the germline J gene. The chain joins TRBV20-1 to TRBJ2-7; D could derive from TRBD1 or TRBD2 (5 bases each). CDR3 size: 13 residues. Germline loops: CDR1 DFQATT, CDR2 SNEGSKA (reference sequence). Between the trimmed V and J ends, which lost 6 bases and 0 bases, there was a span of 12 bases. This CDR3 reads CSARSRGSYEQYF. CDR3 DNA, as far as it was read: TGCAGTGCACGCTCGAGGGGCTCCTACGAG.

With regard to this clone: Read data end 3 residues before the CDR3 end; the end is taken from the germline J gene. The J gene is TRBJ1-5, the V gene TRBV13; D might be TRBD1 (5 bases). This CDR3 is 15 amino acids long. CDR1 is PRHDT, CDR2 FYEKMQ, per germline (reference sequence). V lost 5 bases and J 0 bases, leaving 11 bases between the germline ends. The covered CDR3 bases are TGTGCCAGCAGCCCCAGGGAATATAGCAATCAGCCC. Translated, it gives CASSPREYSNQP. In full, the CDR3 reads CASSPREYSNQPQHF.

This clone appeared a few times. The missing CDR3 end, 3 residues past where the read stops, is filled in from the germline J gene. The chain combines TRBV2 with TRBJ1-2, with a tentative D call TRBD1 (5 bases). This CDR3 is 17 amino acids long. Trimming took off 2 bases at V and 5 bases at J, with 21 bases between the two ends. The V gene's germline CDR1 is SNHLY and CDR2 FYNNEI. This CDR3 is CASSEFPPRDGLYGYTF. Incomplete CDR3 DNA: TGTGCCAGCAGTGAATTCCCACCCCGGGACGGACTATATGGC.

This clone appeared a few times. The read finishes 3 residues shy of the CDR3 end, and the germline J gene is used to complete it. The V call is TRBV23-1, the J call TRBJ2-5; possible D gene TRBD2, 5 bases. TRBV23-1 is an open reading frame whose function is uncertain. The CDR3 loop spans 12 amino acids. V lost 2 bases, J lost 7 bases, and 8 bases lay in between. The chain's CDR3 is CASSQRGVTQYF. The CDR3 bases that were read are TGCGCCAGCAGTCAACGGGGAGTGACC.

Points on this clone: Read coverage stops 3 residues before the CDR3 terminus; the germline J gene supplies the remainder. The chain has TRBV7-3 and TRBJ2-7, with D perhaps assigned TRBD1 or TRBD2 (6 bases each). The CDR3 spans 12 residues. V dropped 4 bases and J dropped 6 bases, with 10 bases sitting between them. The germline gives CDR1 SGHTA, CDR2 FQGTGA. CDR3 bases read: TGTGCCAGCAGCTCCGGAGGGGGCGAG. Its translation: CASSSGGGE. The full CDR3 sequence reads CASSSGGGEQYF.

This clone was counted many times. The read gets to within 3 residues of the CDR3 end, and the germline J gene fills in the rest. The chain links TRBV7-2 to TRBJ2-2; D unresolved. Germline V gene sequence: CDR1 SGHTA, CDR2 FQGNSA. V gave up 5 bases and J gave up 5 bases, with 9 bases separating them. The length of the CDR3 is 13 residues. Here the CDR3 reads CASSPRLTGELFF. CDR3 bases read: TGTGCCAGCAGCCCGCGGTTGACCGGGGAG.

This clone has just a few counts. The read stops 3 residues short of the end of the CDR3; the missing end is completed from the germline J gene. V is TRBV7-3 and J is TRBJ2-7, with 7 bases matching TRBD1. The CDR3 has 15 amino acids. Per the germline V gene, CDR1 is SGHTA and CDR2 is FQGTGA. The V segment lost 2 bases and the J segment 2 bases; nucleotides outside the gene matches: 6. The CDR3 loop is CASSLRGQAAYEQYF. The covered CDR3 bases are TGTGCCAGCAGCTTACGCGGACAGGCCGCCTACGAG.

This clone was seen ten or more times. The observed sequence ends 3 residues before the CDR3 terminus, with the missing tail filled in from the germline J gene. The chain employs TRBV5-1 and TRBJ2-7, with unresolved D. V lost 4 bases, J lost 1 base, and 9 bases lay in between. The CDR3 loop spans 13 amino acids. Germline lookup yields CDR1 SGHRS and CDR2 YFSETQ. CDR3 DNA (partial): TGCGCCAGCAGCATGGACGGTTCCTACGAG. Its translation: CASSMDGSYE. The whole CDR3 sequence reads CASSMDGSYEQYF.

Ten or more counts support this clone. The CDR3 goes on 3 residues after the read ends, and that part is filled in from the germline J gene. J is TRBJ1-3 and V is TRBV19; D is perhaps TRBD1 (5 bases). V was shortened by 6 bases and J by 3 bases, with 12 bases between the two germline ends. The CDR3 is 14 amino acids. Germline CDR1 LNHDA, CDR2 SQIVND (reference sequence). The CDR3 reads CASSKTVFGNTIYF. CDR3 DNA (partial): TGTGCCAGTAGCAAGACAGTCTTTGGAAACACC.

A few counts support this clone. The read finishes 3 residues shy of the CDR3 end, and the germline J gene is used to complete it. The chain recombines TRBV20-1 with TRBJ2-5; 11 positions match TRBD1. This CDR3 contains 15 residues. The V and J ends lost 3 bases and 4 bases, in that order; junction bases with no gene match: 7. The germline gives CDR1 DFQATT, CDR2 SNEGSKA (reference sequence). The part of the CDR3 DNA that was read is TGCAGTGCTAGCGCCCCGGACAGGGGGCCAGAGACC. Protein sequence: CSASAPDRGPET. The whole CDR3 protein is CSASAPDRGPETQYF.

Ten or more counts support this clone. The read stops 3 residues short of the end of the CDR3; the missing end is completed from the germline J gene. This rearrangement joins TRBV4-1 to TRBJ2-7; TRBD2 aligns across 10 bases. This CDR3 contains 15 residues. Germline CDR1 reads MGHRA; CDR2 reads YSYEKL. The V segment lost 2 bases and the J segment 2 bases; nucleotides outside the gene matches: 3. The CDR3 here is CASSQNSGGTYEQYF. The CDR3 bases that were read are TGCGCCAGCAGCCAAAATAGCGGGGGGACCTACGAG.

There are a few counts of this clone. The CDR3 is cut off 3 residues early in the read; its end comes from the germline J gene. This chain connects TRBV29-1 to TRBJ1-2; 12 bases align to TRBD1. CDR1 and CDR2 from the germline V gene are SQVTM and ANQGSEA. This CDR3 has 13 residues. With V trimmed by 7 bases and J by 7 bases, 7 bases remained unmatched. CDR3 DNA, as far as it was read: TGCAGCGCCGAGGGACAGGGGGCGCTTGGC. Protein sequence: CSAEGQGALG. The full CDR3 protein reads CSAEGQGALGYTF.

With regard to this clone: Read sequence stops 3 residues before the CDR3 end, and the germline J gene provides the missing end. The J gene is TRBJ2-3, the V gene TRBV29-1; D gene ambiguous. The germline gives CDR1 SQVTM, CDR2 ANQGSEA. The V gene lost 0 bases and the J gene lost 4 bases, with 11 bases spanning the gap. The CDR3 sequence is 14 residues long. CDR3 DNA (partial): TGCAGCGTTGAAGAGTATGGCCGAGCAGATACG. It translates to CSVEEYGRADT. The complete CDR3 reads CSVEEYGRADTQYF.

Details on this clone: The read terminates 3 residues ahead of where the CDR3 ends, so the germline J gene completes it. V usage is TRBV2 and J usage is TRBJ2-3; 10 bases are a match to TRBD1. The CDR3 is 15 residues long. Per germline, CDR1 SNHLY and CDR2 FYNNEI. The V and J ends lost 3 bases and 8 bases, in that order; junction bases with no gene match: 8. CDR3 DNA, as far as it was read: TGTGCCAGCAGTGACGGGACAGGGGCCCCAGGTACG. It translates to CASSDGTGAPGT. The whole CDR3 sequence reads CASSDGTGAPGTQYF.

This clone was counted a few times. The read finishes 3 residues shy of the CDR3 end, and the germline J gene is used to complete it. This chain connects TRBV7-9 to TRBJ1-3; the D gene is possibly TRBD1 (5 bases). From germline, CDR1 is SEHNR and CDR2 FQNEAQ (reference sequence). The CDR3 runs to 13 residues. Deletions cut 1 base from V and 9 bases from J, with 10 bases between. The CDR3: CASSLEGLSTIYF. The sequenced part of the CDR3 DNA is TGTGCCAGCAGCTTAGAGGGACTGAGCACC.

For this clone: The read ends 3 residues before the CDR3 terminus; that terminus is restored from the germline J gene. The V gene is TRBV5-1, the J gene TRBJ2-2; 8 bases are a match to TRBD2. V lost 2 bases to trimming and J lost 3 bases; unmatched junction nucleotides: 3. Germline V gene data show CDR1 as SGHRS and CDR2 as YFSETQ. This CDR3 is built from 15 residues. The part of the CDR3 DNA that was read is TGCGCCAGCAGCTTAGCGGGGGAACACACCGGGGAG. It yields the protein CASSLAGEHTGE. The whole CDR3 reads CASSLAGEHTGELFF.

This clone was detected many times. The read finishes 3 residues shy of the CDR3 end, and the germline J gene is used to complete it. This chain joins TRBV5-1 and TRBJ2-1, with 10 bases fitting TRBD2. The CDR3 is made up of 16 amino acids. Germline CDR1 reads SGHRS; CDR2 reads YFSETQ. V lost 1 base and J lost 9; bases outside the gene matches: 10. The part of the CDR3 DNA that was read is TGCGCCAGCAGCTTGCCTAGCGGGGGATCTACTACTGAG. Protein sequence: CASSLPSGGSTTE. From start to end, the CDR3 is CASSLPSGGSTTEQFF. The full variable domain, completed using reference TRBV5-1 and TRBJ2-1, is KAGVTQTPRYLIKTRGQQVTLSCSPISGHRSVSWYQQTPGQGLQFLFEYFSETQRNKGNFPGRFSGRQFSNSRSEMNVSTLELGDSALYLCASSLPSGGSTTEQFFGPGTRLTVL.

In its sample, this clone was seen many times. The read is 3 residues too short to cover the CDR3 end, so that end is filled in from the germline J gene. The rearrangement links TRBV30 to TRBJ1-3; 7 bases agree with TRBD1. The germline V gene encodes CDR1 GTSNPN and CDR2 SVGIG (reference sequence). CDR3 length equals 16 residues. The trim removed 3 bases at V and 9 bases at J, leaving 17 bases unmatched. CDR3 DNA, as far as it was read: TGTGCCTGGAGGTTAACAGGGGCCGGGGGTAAGGGCACC. Translation: CAWRLTGAGGKGT. The whole CDR3 is CAWRLTGAGGKGTIYF. The whole variable domain, filled in from reference TRBV30 and TRBJ1-3, reads SQTIHQWPATLVQPVGSPLSLECTVEGTSNPNLYWYRQAAGRGLQLLFYSVGIGQISSEVPQNLSASRPQDRQFILSSKKLLLSDSGFYLCAWRLTGAGGKGTIYFGEGSWLTVV.